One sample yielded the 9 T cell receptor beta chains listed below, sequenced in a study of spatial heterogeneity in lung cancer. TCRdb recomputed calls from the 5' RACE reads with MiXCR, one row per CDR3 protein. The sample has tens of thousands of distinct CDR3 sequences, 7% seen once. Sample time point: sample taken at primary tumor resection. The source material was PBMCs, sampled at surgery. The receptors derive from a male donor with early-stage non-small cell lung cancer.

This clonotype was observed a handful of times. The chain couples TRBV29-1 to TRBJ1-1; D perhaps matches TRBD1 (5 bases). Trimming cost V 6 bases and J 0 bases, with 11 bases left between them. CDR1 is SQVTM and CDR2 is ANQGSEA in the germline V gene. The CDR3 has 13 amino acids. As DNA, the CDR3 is TGCAGCGTCCTCGGGGGATTGAACACTGAAGCTTTCTTT. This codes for CSVLGGLNTEAFF.

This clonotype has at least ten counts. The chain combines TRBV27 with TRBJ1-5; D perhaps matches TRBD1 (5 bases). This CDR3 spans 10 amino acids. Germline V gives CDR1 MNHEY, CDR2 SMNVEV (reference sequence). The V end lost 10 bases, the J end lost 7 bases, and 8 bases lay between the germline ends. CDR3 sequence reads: CATGRQPQHF. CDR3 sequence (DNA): TGTGCCACAGGGCGGCAGCCCCAGCATTTT.

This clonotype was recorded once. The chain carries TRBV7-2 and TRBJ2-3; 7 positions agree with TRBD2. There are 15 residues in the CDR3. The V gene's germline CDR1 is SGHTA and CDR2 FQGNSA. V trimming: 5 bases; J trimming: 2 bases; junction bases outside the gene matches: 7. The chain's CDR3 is CASSLTSSFTDTQYF. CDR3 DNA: TGTGCCAGCAGCCTGACTAGCTCCTTCACAGATACGCAGTATTTT.

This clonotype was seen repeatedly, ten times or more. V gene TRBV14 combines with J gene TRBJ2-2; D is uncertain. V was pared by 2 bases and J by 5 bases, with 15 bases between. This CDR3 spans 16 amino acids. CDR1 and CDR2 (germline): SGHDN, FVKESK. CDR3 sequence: CASSQFGRDLTGELFF. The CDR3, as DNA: TGTGCCAGCAGCCAATTCGGCCGAGATTTAACCGGGGAGCTGTTTTTT.

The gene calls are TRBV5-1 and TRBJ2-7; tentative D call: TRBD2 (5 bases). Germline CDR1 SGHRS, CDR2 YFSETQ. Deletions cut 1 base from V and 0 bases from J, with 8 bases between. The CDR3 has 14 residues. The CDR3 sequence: CASSLIEGSYEQYF. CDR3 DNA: TGCGCCAGCAGCTTGATAGAGGGCTCCTACGAGCAGTACTTC.

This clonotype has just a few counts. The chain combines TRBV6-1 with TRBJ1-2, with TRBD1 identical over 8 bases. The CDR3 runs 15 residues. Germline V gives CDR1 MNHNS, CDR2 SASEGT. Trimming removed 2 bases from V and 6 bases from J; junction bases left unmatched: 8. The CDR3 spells CASSEKGQAGNGYTF. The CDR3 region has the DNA TGTGCCAGCAGTGAAAAGGGACAGGCCGGTAATGGCTACACCTTC.

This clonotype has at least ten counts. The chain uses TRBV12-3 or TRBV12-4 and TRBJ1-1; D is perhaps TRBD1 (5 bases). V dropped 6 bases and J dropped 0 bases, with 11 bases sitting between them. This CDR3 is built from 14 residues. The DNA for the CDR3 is TGTGCCAGCAGCTCACAGGTTGTGAACACTGAAGCTTTCTTT. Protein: CASSSQVVNTEAFF.

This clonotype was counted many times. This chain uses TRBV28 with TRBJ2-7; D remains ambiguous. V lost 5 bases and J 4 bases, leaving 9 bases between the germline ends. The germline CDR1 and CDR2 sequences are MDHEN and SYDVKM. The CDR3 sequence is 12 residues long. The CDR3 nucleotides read TGTGCCAGCAGTCCCCCCGGTTACGAGCAGTACTTC. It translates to CASSPPGYEQYF.

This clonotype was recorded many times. CDR3 protein: CSARDTRDEKLFF. DNA for the CDR3: TGCAGTGCTAGAGATACCCGGGATGAAAAACTGTTTTTT. The chain carries TRBV20-1 and TRBJ1-4; D gene unclear. This CDR3 spans 13 amino acids. CDR1 and CDR2 (germline): DFQATT, SNEGSKA (reference sequence). V was clipped by 0 bases and J by 6 bases, with 8 bases between them.